Included here is one T cell receptor beta chain sequence, with context. The data stem from a study of blood T cell repertoires in COVID-19. Study overall: Specimens from acute and convalescent COVID-19 originated in the United States, Italy and Spain. Sources were T cells, B-cell-depleted T cells, or PBMCs; the material itself was cDNA or gDNA.

In the original processing: Estimated nucleated cell counts came from reference gene primer amplification. Only in-frame clones appear in the TCRdb table, and some are missing; sequencing was by immunoSEQ multiplex PCR. Clone size and V and J calls were adopted from that table, with D and trimming inferred from the DNA. The sample shows 75,000 to 100,000 clones, over 75% of them seen only once. Germline V gene data show CDR1 as KGHSY and CDR2 as FQNENV. After removal of 5 bases from V and 3 bases from J, the junction contained 3 bases not matched to a gene. This CDR3 contains 13 residues. Sequencing used peripheral blood. This sequence joins TRBV16 and TRBJ1-2; 7 bases fit TRBD1. The source of this sequence is a woman aged 80 or over with acute or convalescent COVID-19. Here the CDR3 DNA reads TGTGCCAGCAGCAACAGGGGTGACTATGGCTACACCTTC. Translated, it gives CASSNRGDYGYTF.